The 21 T cell receptor beta chains presented below share a single source sample, sequenced in a study of breast tumors, draining lymph nodes, adjacent tissues. TCRdb re-called the multiplex PCR reads through MiXCR, storing one row per CDR3 protein. This table holds some 100,000 distinct CDR3 sequences, roughly 20% found once. Axillary draining lymph nodes of breast cancer patients supplied the node samples. Sequenced: axillary lymph node tissue. The receptors here all came from a female donor with breast cancer. Some clones in this sample may be carry-over from other donors' samples.

The CDR3: CSALGQVVGNEQFF. CDR3 DNA sequence: TGCAGTGCACTGGGACAGGTGGTTGGGAATGAGCAGTTCTTC. This chain uses TRBV20-1 with TRBJ2-1; the match to TRBD1 covers 8 bases. CDR1 is DFQATT and CDR2 is SNEGSKA in the germline V gene (reference sequence). This CDR3 region has 14 residues. The trim removed 6 bases at V and 7 bases at J, leaving 11 bases unmatched.

V gene TRBV27 combines with J gene TRBJ2-1, with 10 bases fitting TRBD2. Germline assignment: CDR1 MNHEY and CDR2 SMNVEV (reference sequence). The CDR3 covers 14 residues. Losses at the gene ends were 7 bases for V and 3 bases for J; bases not matched to a gene: 3. The CDR3 loop reads CASNPSGSYNEQFF. The DNA for the CDR3 is TGTGCCAGCAACCCTAGCGGGAGCTACAATGAGCAGTTCTTC.

There are many counts of this clonotype. The chain links TRBV5-4 to TRBJ2-5, with D possibly matching TRBD1 (5 bases). The V and J ends lost 4 bases and 5 bases respectively, with 18 bases between them. The CDR3 has 15 amino acids. The germline CDR1 and CDR2 sequences are SGHNT and YYREEE (reference sequence). The CDR3 coding sequence is TGTGCCAGCAGCGTTGACAGTGCCAAATGGGAGACCCAGTACTTC. As protein: CASSVDSAKWETQYF.

This clonotype was detected many times. The CDR3 DNA is TGCGCCAGCAGCACGGGACAGGGGGCGCTCAATGAGCAGTTCTTC. Amino acids: CASSTGQGALNEQFF. The chain combines TRBV5-1 with TRBJ2-1, with TRBD1 identical over 12 bases. The CDR3 has 15 residues. Per the germline V gene, CDR1 is SGHRS and CDR2 is YFSETQ. Germline trimming cut 4 bases from V and 6 bases from J; bases unmatched to any gene: 5.

This clonotype was picked up many times. The V and J genes are TRBV7-9 and TRBJ1-6; possibly TRBD1 for D (5 bases). V was clipped by 5 bases and J by 7 bases, with 12 bases between them. Germline V lookup: CDR1 SEHNR, CDR2 FQNEAQ (reference sequence). The CDR3 is 14 residues long. The CDR3 loop is CASSERGENSPLHF. The CDR3 region has the DNA TGTGCCAGCAGCGAACGGGGGGAAAATTCACCCCTCCACTTT.

This clonotype was seen at least ten times. The chain carries TRBV4-2 and TRBJ2-1; D is undetermined. Germline CDR1 LGHNA, CDR2 YNFKEQ. V was clipped by 3 bases and J by 0 bases, with 18 bases between them. CDR3 size: 18 residues. CDR3: CASSHKNSLVTSYNEQFF. The CDR3 coding sequence is TGTGCCAGCAGCCACAAGAATTCCCTAGTAACCTCCTACAATGAGCAGTTCTTC.

This clonotype was counted many times. As DNA, the CDR3 is TGTGCCAGCTCACCACCGACAGAAGAGACCCAGTACTTC. Protein sequence: CASSPPTEETQYF. The chain employs TRBV18 and TRBJ2-5; weak D call: TRBD1 (5 bases). The CDR3 extends over 13 amino acids. With 0 bases removed from V and 3 bases from J, the gap between germline ends came to 5 bases. The germline gives CDR1 KGHSH, CDR2 LQKENI.

This clonotype was counted ten times or more. This chain joins TRBV10-3 and TRBJ2-3, with TRBD2 identical over 12 bases. The trim removed 2 bases at V and 0 bases at J, leaving 3 bases unmatched. Per germline, CDR1 ENHRY and CDR2 SYGVKD. The CDR3 length is 17 residues. The DNA of the CDR3 is TGTGCCATCAGTGAGACTAGCGGGGGGCTTAGCACAGATACGCAGTATTTT. Translating gives CAISETSGGLSTDTQYF.

This clonotype was seen repeatedly, ten times or more. This chain connects TRBV14 to TRBJ2-7; D is unclear. V lost 2 bases, J lost 2 bases, and 13 bases lay in between. The V gene's germline CDR1 is SGHDN and CDR2 FVKESK. The length of the CDR3 is 15 residues. CDR3 DNA: TGTGCCAGCAGCCAAAGTCGGGTCGGCGCCTACGAGCAGTACTTC. Protein sequence: CASSQSRVGAYEQYF.

This clonotype was counted at least ten times. This chain connects TRBV7-9 to TRBJ2-3, with 7 nucleotides matching TRBD2. CDR3 length equals 15 residues. The ends lost 3 bases at V and 1 base at J; junction bases unmatched: 4. Germline V CDR1 and CDR2: SEHNR, FQNEAQ (reference sequence). The CDR3 DNA reads TGTGCCAGCAGCTTTTTGGCGGGGGGCACAGATACGCAGTATTTT. It specifies CASSFLAGGTDTQYF.

In regard to this clonotype: With a much larger clone just one base away, this may be a read error. The chain combines TRBV19 with TRBJ1-4; D ambiguous. Germline V gene data show CDR1 as LNHDA and CDR2 as SQIVND (reference sequence). Deletions cut 7 bases from V and 12 bases from J, with 18 bases between. This CDR3 has 13 residues. The CDR3 nucleotides are TGTGCCAGTAAACTGTCCGAGACCCAGGAACTGTTTTTT. This encodes CASKLSETQELFF.

This clonotype has a handful of counts. V and J are TRBV4-1 and TRBJ2-2; 10 bases are shared with TRBD2. The germline CDR1 and CDR2 sequences are MGHRA and YSYEKL. After removal of 6 bases from V and 1 base from J, the junction contained 5 bases not matched to a gene. The CDR3 contains 16 residues. The CDR3 bases are TGCGCCAGCAGGCCAAGACTAGCGGGGAACACCGGGGAGCTGTTTTTT. This sequence encodes CASRPRLAGNTGELFF.

This clonotype came up many times. The chain carries TRBV5-5 and TRBJ2-2, with 7 nucleotides matching TRBD2. V lost 0 bases to trimming and J lost 3 bases; unmatched junction nucleotides: 5. The CDR3 has 16 residues. Looked up from germline, CDR1 is SGHKS and CDR2 is YYEKEE (reference sequence). The CDR3 bases are TGTGCCAGCAGCTTGGATGGCGGGGGAGACACCGGGGAGCTGTTTTTT. This translates into CASSLDGGGDTGELFF.

Remarks on this clonotype: A much larger clone is a single base away; this may be a read error. CDR3 sequence reads: CAGSQAYNEQFF. The CDR3, as DNA: TGTGCCGGCAGCCAAGCCTACAATGAGCAGTTCTTC. The chain is built from TRBV14 and TRBJ2-1; no clear D gene. The CDR3 is 12 residues long. Germline assignment: CDR1 SGHDN and CDR2 FVKESK.

This clonotype was seen many times. The genes are TRBV5-6 and TRBJ1-3; tentatively, D is TRBD1 (6 bases). Trimming removed 4 bases from V and 1 base from J, with 24 bases in between. This CDR3 has 19 amino acids. Looked up from germline, CDR1 is SGHDT and CDR2 is YYEEEE. The CDR3 protein is CASSPRRGHHRSSGNTIYF. The CDR3, as DNA: TGTGCCAGCAGCCCCCGGAGGGGACATCATCGATCATCTGGAAACACCATATATTTT.

The table lists this clonotype with many counts. V is TRBV10-2 and J is TRBJ1-2; TRBD1 matches at 9 bases. This CDR3 comprises 13 residues. The germline V gene encodes CDR1 WSHSY and CDR2 SAAADI. V lost 5 bases, J lost 4 bases, and 2 bases stayed unmatched. The CDR3 coding sequence is TGCGCCAGCAGTACAGGGGGCGGCTATGGCTACACCTTC. Its translation is CASSTGGGYGYTF.

The table lists this clonotype with many counts. This chain joins TRBV19 and TRBJ1-2; D might be TRBD1 (5 bases). Germline-derived CDR1 and CDR2 are LNHDA and SQIVND (reference sequence). Trimming cost V 7 bases and J 5 bases, with 14 bases left between them. The CDR3 loop spans 13 amino acids. The CDR3 protein is CASTSSGRYGYTF. The CDR3 DNA is TGTGCCAGTACCTCGTCAGGGAGGTATGGCTACACCTTC. The full variable domain, with the rest looked up from reference TRBV19 and TRBJ1-2, is DGGITQSPKYLFRKEGQNVTLSCEQNLNHDAMYWYRQDPGQGLRLIYYSQIVNDFQKGDIAEGYSVSREKKESFPLTVTSAQKNPTAFYLCASTSSGRYGYTFGSGTRLTVV.

The table lists this clonotype with many counts. The gene calls are TRBV11-1 and TRBJ2-7, with 7 bases lining up with TRBD1. Trimming at V came to 5 bases and at J to 2 bases, leaving 12 bases not matched to a gene. The germline gives CDR1 SGHAT, CDR2 FQDESV (reference sequence). This CDR3 has 16 residues. The CDR3 nucleotides read TGTGCCAGCAGCCCAAATTTAGGACAGGATCCCTACGAGCAGTACTTC. Translating it yields CASSPNLGQDPYEQYF.

CDR3 amino acids: CASSLGQRNTEAFF. CDR3 nucleotides: TGTGCCAGCAGCCTGGGACAGAGGAACACTGAAGCTTTCTTT. The rearrangement uses TRBV9 and TRBJ1-1; 7 bases match TRBD1. This CDR3 region has 14 residues. CDR1 SGDLS and CDR2 YYNGEE come from the germline V gene. V trimming: 4 bases; J trimming: 1 base; junction bases outside the gene matches: 4.

This clonotype was recorded many times. The chain has TRBV20-1 and TRBJ1-6, with D hard to call. Per germline, CDR1 DFQATT and CDR2 SNEGSKA (reference sequence). V was clipped by 6 bases and J by 2 bases, with 5 bases between them. This CDR3 contains 12 residues. The CDR3 sequence is CSARAYNSPLHF. DNA of the CDR3: TGCAGTGCCCGGGCCTATAATTCACCCCTCCACTTT.

This clonotype was observed a few times. The chain joins TRBV4-1 to TRBJ2-4; 7 bases agree with TRBD2. Germline lookup yields CDR1 MGHRA and CDR2 YSYEKL. The CDR3 contains 16 residues. V dropped 4 bases and J dropped 5; count of bases not matched to a gene: 11. Here the CDR3 reads CASSPNLGGGENIQYF. The CDR3 DNA reads as TGCGCCAGCAGCCCTAATCTGGGGGGAGGGGAAAACATTCAGTACTTC.